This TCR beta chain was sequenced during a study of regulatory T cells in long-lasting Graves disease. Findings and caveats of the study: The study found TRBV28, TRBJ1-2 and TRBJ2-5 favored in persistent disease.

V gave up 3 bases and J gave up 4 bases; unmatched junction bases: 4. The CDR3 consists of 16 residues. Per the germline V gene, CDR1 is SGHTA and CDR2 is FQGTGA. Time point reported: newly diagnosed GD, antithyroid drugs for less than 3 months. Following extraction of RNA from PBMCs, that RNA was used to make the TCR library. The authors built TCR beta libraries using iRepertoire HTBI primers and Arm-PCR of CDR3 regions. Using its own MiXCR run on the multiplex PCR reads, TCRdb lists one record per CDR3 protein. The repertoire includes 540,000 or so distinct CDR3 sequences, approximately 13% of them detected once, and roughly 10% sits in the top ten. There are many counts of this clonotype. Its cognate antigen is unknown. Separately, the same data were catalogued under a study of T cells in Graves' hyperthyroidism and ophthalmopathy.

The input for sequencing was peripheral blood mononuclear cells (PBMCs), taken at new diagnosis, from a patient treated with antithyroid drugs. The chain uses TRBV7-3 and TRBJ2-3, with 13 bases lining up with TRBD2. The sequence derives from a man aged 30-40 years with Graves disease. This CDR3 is CASSLRLAGGADTQYF. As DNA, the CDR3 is TGTGCCAGCAGCTTGAGACTAGCGGGAGGTGCAGATACGCAGTATTTT.